A selection of T cell receptor beta chains follows, all from one sample in a study of blood T cell repertoires in COVID-19. Sequencing used immunoSEQ multiplex PCR; TCRdb keeps in-frame clones, though not all of them. Here the sample spans 140,000 or so clones, more than 80% being singletons. The sequencing input was PBMCs or T cells enriched from blood (not recorded which). These TCRs come from a woman younger than 30 who had been exposed to COVID-19. The CDR3 runs from the conserved cysteine through the conserved F or W. The D gene is left open where the match is weak. Clone size is stated in some rows and not others, as once, few, many or a class when expanded.

TRBJ2-1,TRBV7-2,NA,NA,TGTGCCAGCAGCTTGGGACTCTACAATGAGCAGTTCTTC,CASSLGLYNEQFF
TRBJ2-7,TRBV5-1,NA,TRBD2,TGCGCCAGCAGCGTGACTAGCGGGATCTACGAGCAGTACTTC,CASSVTSGIYEQYF
TRBJ1-2,TRBV30,NA,TRBD1,TGTGCCTGGCACAGGGGGCTAGGCTACACCTTC,CAWHRGLGYTF
TRBJ1-1,TRBV28,NA,TRBD1,TGTGCCAGCAGTTTATTAGCAGGGGGTTCTGAAGCTTTCTTT,CASSLLAGGSEAFF
TRBJ1-3,TRBV5-1,once,TRBD1,TGCGCCAGCAGCTTGGGCGAATTAAGTCAGGGGGTTTTTGGAAACACCATATATTTT,CASSLGELSQGVFGNTIYF
TRBJ1-6,TRBV19,NA,NA,TGTGCCAGTAGTATTGGACTCTATAATTCACCCCTCCACTTT,CASSIGLYNSPLHF
TRBJ2-1,TRBV11-3,NA,NA,TGTGCCAGCAGCCCGGGGAGCGGCTCCTACAATGAGCAGTTCTTC,CASSPGSGSYNEQFF
TRBJ1-6,TRBV7-8,NA,TRBD1,TGTGCCAGCAGACCCCAACCGGGACAGTCCCCCATGGCCCTCCACTTT,CASRPQPGQSPMALHF
TRBJ2-5,TRBV11-1,NA,TRBD2,TGTGCCAGCAGCTTAAAGCGGGAGCGGGAGACCCAGTACTTC,CASSLKRERETQYF
TRBJ1-2,TRBV10-3,NA,NA,TGTGCCATCAGTGAGTCGAGTCGGGGGTCTGCGTTCTATGGCTACACCTTC,CAISESSRGSAFYGYTF
TRBJ2-5,TRBV5-4,NA,TRBD1,TGTGCCAGCAGCTTGCAGGGGGACATGCAAGAGACCCAGTACTTC,CASSLQGDMQETQYF
TRBJ1-4,TRBV30,NA,NA,TGTGCCTGGAGCGTGGAGGGACTGATTAATGAAAAACTGTTTTTT,CAWSVEGLINEKLFF
TRBJ1-1,TRBV12-3/TRBV12-4,NA,NA,TGTGCCAGCCTACTAGGAAACACTGAAGCTTTCTTT,CASLLGNTEAFF
TRBJ1-4,TRBV12-5,NA,NA,TGTGCTAGTGGTTTGGGACCAGGGTCAACTAATGAAAAACTGTTTTTT,CASGLGPGSTNEKLFF
TRBJ2-7,TRBV2,NA,NA,TGTGCCAGCAATCGACAGGGGCGGGGAGGGTACGAGCAGTACTTC,CASNRQGRGGYEQYF
TRBJ1-2,TRBV5-4,once,NA,TGTGCCAGCAGCGTCGGGGGGGCTAACTATGGCTACACCTTC,CASSVGGANYGYTF
TRBJ2-7,TRBV2,NA,NA,TGTGCCAGCACCCTAACGTACGAGCAGTACTTC,CASTLTYEQYF
TRBJ2-3,TRBV18,NA,TRBD2,TGTGCCAGCTCACTGGATACTAGCGGCGGGGGAGATACGCAGTATTTT,CASSLDTSGGGDTQYF
TRBJ1-5,TRBV5-1,NA,NA,TGCGCCAGCAGCCCTGGACAGTATAGCAATCAGCCCCAGCATTTT,CASSPGQYSNQPQHF
TRBJ1-6,TRBV6-5,NA,NA,TGTGCCAGCAGGGACATTTCAATCTATAATTCACCCCTCCACTTT,CASRDISIYNSPLHF
TRBJ1-1,TRBV2,once,NA,TGTGCCAGCGGGATGGCGGGGGGCGCGCAAGCTTTCTTT,CASGMAGGAQAFF
TRBJ2-7,TRBV2,NA,NA,TGTGCCAGCAGTCTGCGGAGGGACGAGCAGTACTTC,CASSLRRDEQYF
TRBJ2-3,TRBV10-1,NA,NA,TGCGCCAGCAGTAACGGACAACAGGGTACGCAGTATTTT,CASSNGQQGTQYF
TRBJ1-1,TRBV11-2,NA,TRBD1,TGTGCCAGCAGCGATAGGGGGGGACAGGGGGTAAAGTCAACTGAAGCTTTCTTT,CASSDRGGQGVKSTEAFF